This T cell receptor beta chain was retrieved from a study of T-cell memory formation after mild COVID-19. General study findings and limits: Some responding clones appeared in pre-infection memory, suggesting cross-reactive memory joined.

V was shortened by 1 base and J by 5 bases, with 4 bases between the two germline ends. This CDR3 is built from 12 residues. Germline-derived CDR1 and CDR2 are MNHNS and SASEGT. Comment on this clonotype: The antigen remains undetermined.

Using its own MiXCR run on the 5' RACE reads, TCRdb lists one record per CDR3 protein. The sample holds about 440,000 distinct CDR3 sequences, 20% seen once. Sequenced: PBMCs or a T cell subset sorted from them (not recorded which). This TCR came from an adult woman who had mild COVID-19 (a few samples of this study predate the infection). Cell type and time point are not known. The V call is TRBV6-1, the J call TRBJ2-3; D gene ambiguous. CDR3 sequence reads: CASSEGGDTQYF. In DNA form, the CDR3 reads TGTGCCAGCAGTGAAGGGGGAGATACGCAGTATTTT.